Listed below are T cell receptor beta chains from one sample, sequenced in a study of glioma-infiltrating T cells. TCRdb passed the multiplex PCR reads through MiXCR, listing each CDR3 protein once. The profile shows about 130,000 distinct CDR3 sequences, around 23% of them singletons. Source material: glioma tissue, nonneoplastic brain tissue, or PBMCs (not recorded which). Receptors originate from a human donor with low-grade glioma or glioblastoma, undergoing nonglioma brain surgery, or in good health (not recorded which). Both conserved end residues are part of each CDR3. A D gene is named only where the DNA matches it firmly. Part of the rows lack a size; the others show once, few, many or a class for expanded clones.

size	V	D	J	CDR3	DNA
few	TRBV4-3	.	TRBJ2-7	CASSQGRNLDYEQYF	TGCGCCAGCAGCCAAGGAAGGAACTTGGACTACGAGCAGTACTTC
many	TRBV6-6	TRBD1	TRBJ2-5	CASSYSPGQGMETQYF	TGTGCCAGCAGTTACTCGCCGGGACAGGGGATGGAGACCCAGTACTTC
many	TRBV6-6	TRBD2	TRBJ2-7	CASSYSAGEPYEQYF	TGTGCCAGCAGTTACTCGGCGGGAGAGCCCTACGAGCAGTACTTC
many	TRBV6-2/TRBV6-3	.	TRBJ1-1	CAGSDRSWTEAFF	TGTGCCGGATCCGACCGAAGTTGGACTGAAGCTTTCTTT
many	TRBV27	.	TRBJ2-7	CASSLGPSYEQYF	TGTGCCAGCAGTTTGGGGCCTTCCTACGAGCAGTACTTC
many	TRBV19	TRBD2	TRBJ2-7	CASSTQSGSVSYEQYF	TGTGCCAGTAGTACTCAAAGCGGGAGCGTCTCCTACGAGCAGTACTTC
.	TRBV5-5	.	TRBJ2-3	CAGSFGGSTDTQYF	TGTGCCGGCAGCTTTGGAGGGAGCACAGATACGCAGTATTTT
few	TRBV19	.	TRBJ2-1	CANSLISYNEQFF	TGTGCCAATAGTTTAATATCCTACAATGAGCAGTTCTTC
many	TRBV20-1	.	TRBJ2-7	CSANRPTSHEQYF	TGCAGTGCTAACAGACCTACCTCCCACGAGCAGTACTTC
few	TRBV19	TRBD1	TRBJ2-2	CASRRQGANTGELFF	TGTGCCAGTAGGCGACAGGGGGCTAACACCGGGGAGCTGTTTTTT
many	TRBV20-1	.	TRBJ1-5	CSVTGDSNQPQHF	TGCAGTGTTACTGGGGATAGCAATCAGCCCCAGCATTTT
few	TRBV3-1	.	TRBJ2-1	CASSWTESYNEQFF	TGTGCCAGCAGCTGGACAGAGAGCTACAATGAGCAGTTCTTC
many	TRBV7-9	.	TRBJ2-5	CASSLDGEKTQYF	TGTGCCAGCAGCTTAGATGGGGAAAAGACCCAGTACTTC
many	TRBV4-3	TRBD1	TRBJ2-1	CASSHPRGLGDNEQFF	TGCGCCAGCAGCCACCCCAGGGGGCTAGGAGACAATGAGCAGTTCTTC
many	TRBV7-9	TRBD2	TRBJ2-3	CASSPSGIRNTQYF	TGTGCCAGCAGCCCTAGCGGGATTCGTAATACGCAGTATTTT
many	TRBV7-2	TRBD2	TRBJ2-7	CASSPGTRLYEQYF	TGTGCCAGCAGCCCCGGGACTAGGCTCTACGAGCAGTACTTC
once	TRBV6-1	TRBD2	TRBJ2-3	CASGGRGVGDTQYF	TGTGCCAGCGGTGGGCGGGGGGTAGGCGATACGCAGTATTTT
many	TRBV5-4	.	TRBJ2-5	CASSLDSAGTQYF	TGTGCCAGCAGCTTGGACTCAGCTGGGACCCAGTACTTC
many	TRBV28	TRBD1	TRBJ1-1	CASSLRTGWSEAFF	TGTGCCAGCAGTTTGCGGACAGGGTGGTCTGAAGCTTTCTTT
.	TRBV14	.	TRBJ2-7	CARSPHPTEQSF	TGTGCCCGCAGCCCTCACCCTACGGAGCAGTCCTTC
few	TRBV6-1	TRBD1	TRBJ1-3	CASSRRTQGATGDTIYF	TGTGCCAGCAGCCGACGGACGCAGGGGGCAACTGGAGACACCATATATTTT
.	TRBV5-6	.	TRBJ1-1	CASSSPNTGRNTEAFF	TGTGCCAGCAGCTCTCCTAACACCGGAAGGAACACTGAAGCTTTCTTT
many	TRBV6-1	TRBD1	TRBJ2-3	CASRQQGALTDTQYF	TGTGCCAGCAGACAACAGGGGGCCCTCACAGATACGCAGTATTTT
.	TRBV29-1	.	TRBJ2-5	CSVRRVEETQCF	TGCAGCGTCCGGCGGGTGGAAGAGACCCAGTGCTTC
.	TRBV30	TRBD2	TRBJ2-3	CAWSTGLAGATDTQYF	TGTGCCTGGAGCACAGGACTAGCGGGAGCCACAGATACGCAGTATTTT
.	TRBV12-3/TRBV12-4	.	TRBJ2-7	CASKPTGAYEQYF	TGTGCCAGCAAGCCGACAGGCGCCTACGAGCAGTACTTC
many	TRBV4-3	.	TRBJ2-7	CASSQGGDASYEQYF	TGCGCCAGCAGCCAAGGGGGGGACGCCTCCTACGAGCAGTACTTC
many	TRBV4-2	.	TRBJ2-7	CASSQENYPHYEQYF	TGTGCCAGCAGCCAAGAGAACTACCCTCACTACGAGCAGTACTTC
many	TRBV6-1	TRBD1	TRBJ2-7	CASRPGQASSYEQYF	TGTGCCAGCAGACCCGGACAGGCGTCTTCCTACGAGCAGTACTTC
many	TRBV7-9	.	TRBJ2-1	CASSPPGTLYNEQFF	TGTGCCAGCAGCCCCCCCGGGACGCTTTACAATGAGCAGTTCTTC